The present T cell receptor beta chain was sequenced within a study of human T cells and chemical hapten exposure. As the library was built, unique molecular identifiers were attached to individual cDNA molecules. TCRdb recomputed calls from the RACE reads with MiXCR, one row per CDR3 protein. The repertoire holds tens of thousands of distinct CDR3 sequences, with 11% as singletons. There are 14 residues in the CDR3. Germline V gene sequence: CDR1 SGHTA, CDR2 FQGNSA. V was pared by 0 bases and J by 5 bases, with 8 bases between. This clonotype was found many times. The time point is: patch test 2, 6 weeks after DPC sensitization. Sample treatment: therapeutic diphenylcyclopropenone sensitization with weekly scalp DPC. Alopecia patients deemed DPC-suitable, aged 18 to 70, excluding pregnancy.

The starting material was whole blood, obtained in connection with sensitization to the hapten diphenylcyclopropenone (DPC). The clonotype was recovered from a man aged 35-49 years with alopecia areata. Some clones in this sample may be carry-over from other donors' samples. The chain couples TRBV7-2 to TRBJ1-5, with D hard to call. The CDR3 region has the DNA TGTGCCAGCAGCTTAGCAGGGAGATATCAGCCCCAGCATTTT. This translates into CASSLAGRYQPQHF. Filled out from reference TRBV7-2 and TRBJ1-5, the complete variable domain reads GAGVSQSPSNKVTEKGKDVELRCDPISGHTALYWYRQSLGQGLEFLIYFQGNSAPDKSGLPSDRFSAERTGGSVSTLTIQRTQQEDSAVYLCASSLAGRYQPQHFGDGTRLSIL.